This TCR beta chain was found in a study of cytomegalovirus exposure and HLA in healthy donors. Use of 60 Vbeta and 13 Jbeta primers characterized the PCR. The data were produced by immunoSEQ multiplex PCR, yet TCRdb's version contains in-frame clones alone and is incomplete. The sample lists about 70,000 clones, 70% to 90% occurring once. Everyone who donated was a healthy bone marrow donor. The ends were cut back, 6 bases at V and 3 bases at J, with 11 bases in the middle. CDR1 and CDR2 (germline): KGHSH, LQKENI. This CDR3 contains 13 residues. This TCR was sampled from a woman aged 30 to 39 in good health and CMV-seronegative. The chain uses TRBV18 and TRBJ1-1; no definite D call. The source material was PBMCs. CDR3 in amino acids: CASSARGDTEAFF. CDR3 bases: TGTGCCAGCTCGGCTCGTGGTGACACTGAAGCTTTCTTT.